These 19 T cell receptor beta chains share one sample of origin, sequenced in a study of shared clonotypes between healthy human individuals. Produced via immunoSEQ multiplex PCR; TCRdb's table is partial and in-frame only. In the table there are about 1.1 million clones, 70% to 80% of which are singletons. Material for sequencing was memory CD4+ T cells from PBMCs. Subset denoted: CD45RA-negative fraction. The receptors derive from a man in his late teens or twenties in good health. Some clones in this sample may be carry-over from other donors' samples.

With respect to this clone: Other nucleotide sequences from this sample produce the same CDR3. The rearrangement links TRBV6-5 to TRBJ2-7; no reliable D call. The germline V gene encodes CDR1 MNHEY and CDR2 SVGAGI. The CDR3 is 11 amino acids. Trimming left V 6 bases short and J 2 bases short, with 5 bases between. CDR3 DNA sequence: TGTGCCAGCAGCAGCGCCTACGAGCAGTACTTC. Protein sequence: CASSSAYEQYF.

This chain joins TRBV4-3 and TRBJ2-3, with a possible D match to TRBD2 (5 bases). The CDR3 totals 16 residues. V was pared by 6 bases and J by 4 bases, with 20 bases between. In germline, CDR1 is LGHNA, CDR2 YSLEER. This chain's CDR3 is CASSRTRAGNADTQYF. The CDR3 DNA is TGCGCCAGCAGTCGAACTAGAGCTGGGAACGCAGATACGCAGTATTTT.

The rearrangement links TRBV2 to TRBJ2-1; TRBD2 is a possible D gene (6 bases). Trimming pared 7 bases from V and 9 bases from J, leaving 16 bases between. The CDR3 is made up of 13 amino acids. CDR1 is SNHLY and CDR2 is FYNNEI in the germline V gene. The CDR3 DNA reads TGTGCCAGCACCCAGGCGGGGATTGGTGAGCAGTTCTTC. This codes for CASTQAGIGEQFF. Based on the CDR3 plus reference TRBV2 and TRBJ2-1, the full variable domain is EPEVTQTPSHQVTQMGQEVILRCVPISNHLYFYWYRQILGQKVEFLVSFYNNEISEKSEIFDDQFSVERPDGSNFTLKIRSTKLEDSAMYFCASTQAGIGEQFFGPGTRLTVL.

The chain links TRBV5-1 to TRBJ1-1, with no clear D. The V gene lost 0 bases and the J gene lost 4 bases, with 13 bases spanning the gap. Germline values: CDR1 SGHRS, CDR2 YFSETQ. The CDR3 runs to 15 residues. CDR3 sequence reads: CASSLEGPSSTEAFF. The CDR3 DNA reads TGCGCCAGCAGCTTGGAGGGCCCTTCAAGCACTGAAGCTTTCTTT.

V is TRBV6-1 and J is TRBJ2-3; D not resolved. Trimming took 7 bases from V and 6 from J, leaving 20 bases between them. The CDR3 consists of 15 residues. The germline V gene encodes CDR1 MNHNS and CDR2 SASEGT. Here the CDR3 reads CASTLMLGATDTQYF. The CDR3 DNA reads as TGTGCCAGCACCCTAATGTTGGGCGCTACTGATACGCAGTATTTT.

The gene calls are TRBV4-2 and TRBJ2-1, with TRBD2 matching over 12 bases. V was clipped by 0 bases and J by 8 bases; unmatched bases: 11. Germline CDR1 and CDR2: LGHNA and YNFKEQ. This CDR3 is 18 amino acids long. The CDR3 reads CASSQDLRTSGIDDEQFF. For the CDR3, the DNA is TGTGCCAGCAGCCAAGATCTTAGGACTAGCGGGATTGATGATGAGCAGTTCTTC.

This clone appeared a few times. The V and J genes are TRBV29-1 and TRBJ1-1, with D uncertain. Trimming stripped 6 bases from V and 8 bases from J, with 10 bases between. The CDR3 has 10 residues. Germline V gene sequence: CDR1 SQVTM, CDR2 ANQGSEA. The CDR3 DNA is TGCAGCGTGACGTCGAGGGAAGCTTTCTTT. Protein sequence: CSVTSREAFF.

The rearrangement joins TRBV28 to TRBJ2-7, with 10 bases aligning to TRBD1. This CDR3 comprises 15 residues. Germline lookup yields CDR1 MDHEN and CDR2 SYDVKM. J was trimmed by 3 bases and V by 7 bases; bases with no gene match: 9. CDR3 DNA sequence: TGTGCCAGCACTTCCCCCGGGACAGGGGTCTACGAGCAGTACTTC. Translating gives CASTSPGTGVYEQYF. The entire variable domain, with the rest obtained from reference TRBV28 and TRBJ2-7, is as follows: DVKVTQSSRYLVKRTGEKVFLECVQDMDHENMFWYRQDPGLGLRLIYFSYDVKMKEKGDIPEGYSVSREKKERFSLILESASTNQTSMYLCASTSPGTGVYEQYFGPGTRLTVT.

J is TRBJ2-7 and V is TRBV6-5, with 7 bases aligning to TRBD2. The CDR3 covers 13 residues. Trimming cost V 3 bases and J 6 bases; bases outside gene matches: 5. Germline assignment: CDR1 MNHEY and CDR2 SVGAGI. The CDR3 loop reads CASSYWGEGEQYF. As DNA, the CDR3 is TGTGCCAGCAGTTATTGGGGGGAGGGCGAGCAGTACTTC.

Comments on this clone: The sample contains more than one DNA sequence encoding this CDR3. The chain employs TRBV6-1 and TRBJ1-1; D is undetermined. V lost 4 bases and J lost 0, with 6 bases in between. Germline CDR1 and CDR2: MNHNS and SASEGT. The CDR3 sequence is 13 residues long. The CDR3 reads CASSGVVNTEAFF. CDR3 nucleotides: TGTGCCAGCAGTGGAGTCGTGAACACTGAAGCTTTCTTT.

The rearrangement uses TRBV7-9 and TRBJ2-3; D might be TRBD2 (7 bases). Germline V gene lookup returns CDR1 SEHNR and CDR2 FQNEAQ (reference sequence). The CDR3 contains 15 residues. Trimming pared 11 bases from V and 2 bases from J, leaving 20 bases between. The CDR3 bases are TGTGCCCAGCAGCCCTTCGGGGGGCCCACAGATACGCAGTATTTT. This codes for CAQQPFGGPTDTQYF. The whole variable domain, remainder taken from reference TRBV7-9 and TRBJ2-3, is DTGVSQNPRHKITKRGQNVTFRCDPISEHNRLYWYRQTLGQGPEFLTYFQNEAQLEKSRLLSDRFSAERPKGSFSTLEIQRTEQGDSAMYLCAQQPFGGPTDTQYFGPGTRLTVL.

CDR3 loop: CASSLAGARYEQYF. The CDR3, as DNA: TGTGCCAGCAGTCTCGCAGGGGCCCGCTACGAGCAGTACTTC. The rearrangement uses TRBV5-4 and TRBJ2-5, with a possible D match to TRBD1 (6 bases). The closer fit of TRBJ2-7 to the DNA end suggests the J call may be wrong. CDR3 size: 14 residues. Germline-derived CDR1 and CDR2 are SGHNT and YYREEE (reference sequence).

J is TRBJ2-7 and V is TRBV10-2; D is ambiguous. This CDR3 region has 13 residues. Per germline, CDR1 WSHSY and CDR2 SAAADI. V was clipped by 9 bases and J by 3 bases, with 15 bases between them. The chain's CDR3 is CASQGPVHYEQYF. CDR3 sequence (DNA): TGCGCCAGTCAAGGTCCCGTTCACTACGAGCAGTACTTC.

The rearrangement joins TRBV28 to TRBJ2-1, with a possible D match to TRBD2 (6 bases). Trimming stripped 2 bases from V and 7 bases from J, with 18 bases between. Looked up from germline, CDR1 is MDHEN and CDR2 is SYDVKM. The length of the CDR3 is 16 residues. CDR3: CASSLGQRLVRNEQFF. In nucleotides, the CDR3 is TGTGCCAGCAGTTTAGGGCAACGACTAGTTCGAAATGAGCAGTTCTTC.

This chain links TRBV21-1 with TRBJ1-5; the table assigns TRBD1, which was not confirmed against the DNA. TRBV21-1 is described as a pseudogene. The length of the CDR3 is 18 residues. The CDR3 DNA sequence: TGTGCCAGCAGCACATCGGTCCGGGACAGGGCTTTCAATCAGCCCCAGCATTTT. It encodes CASSTSVRDRAFNQPQHF.

The chain links TRBV18 to TRBJ2-5, with 8 bases matching TRBD2. The DNA end is more similar to TRBJ2-7, so the J call may be wrong. Germline loops: CDR1 KGHSH, CDR2 LQKENI. The CDR3 has 16 amino acids. CDR3 sequence reads: CASSPFSASGSDEQYF. CDR3 nucleotides: TGTGCCAGCTCACCATTCTCCGCTAGCGGGTCCGACGAGCAGTACTTC.

The chain carries TRBV7-9 and TRBJ2-1; D perhaps matches TRBD2 (6 bases). V gave up 5 bases and J gave up 4 bases, with 15 bases separating them. Germline V CDR1 and CDR2: SEHNR, FQNEAQ (reference sequence). This CDR3 spans 15 amino acids. The CDR3 bases are TGTGCCAGCAGCCTGGGGACTTTGAAGTACAATGAGCAGTTCTTC. Protein: CASSLGTLKYNEQFF.

The rearrangement joins TRBV7-2 to TRBJ2-5, with D maybe TRBD2 (6 bases). Trimming left V 3 bases short and J 14 bases short, with 13 bases between. The CDR3 has 11 residues. Germline V gene lookup returns CDR1 SGHTA and CDR2 FQGNSA. This CDR3 reads CASSFRDSNYF. Here the CDR3 DNA reads TGTGCCAGCAGCTTCCGGGACTCTAACTACTTC.

This clone was seen a few times. The J gene is TRBJ1-2, the V gene TRBV5-1; D unresolved. The CDR3 has 15 amino acids. Trimming shortened V by 0 bases and J by 4 bases, and 13 bases separated the two germline ends. Germline CDR1 reads SGHRS; CDR2 reads YFSETQ. CDR3 DNA sequence: TGCGCCAGCAGCTTGGGTGGCCCGGCGGGCTATGGCTACACCTTC. Translated: CASSLGGPAGYGYTF.